The 11 T cell receptor beta chains reported below all come from one sample, sequenced in a study of CD8+ T cells in alopecia areata. Treatment of the sample: oral pan-JAK inhibitor, 5-10 mg twice daily. RNA was extracted and reverse transcribed into cDNA as the sequencing template. Here immunoSEQ multiplex PCR was the method, and the copy in TCRdb shows in-frame clones only, minus some. The top ten hold 4% to 5% of the sample, which has 200,000 to 250,000 clones, over 60% seen once. Material: CD4+ T cells sorted from blood, obtained at week 4, from a patient treated with tofacitinib. These receptors originate from a human donor with alopecia areata.

The J gene is TRBJ1-2, the V gene TRBV5-1, with 9 bases fitting TRBD1. Germline V lookup: CDR1 SGHRS, CDR2 YFSETQ. Unmatched junction bases numbered 11, after V lost 2 bases and J lost 6 bases. The CDR3 contains 16 residues. In DNA form, the CDR3 reads TGCGCCAGCAGCTTCGAGACCCCGGACAGGGGCAATGGCTACACCTTC. It yields the protein CASSFETPDRGNGYTF.

The chain carries TRBV29-1 and TRBJ2-5, with D perhaps TRBD1 (6 bases). From germline, CDR1 is SQVTM and CDR2 ANQGSEA. The length of the CDR3 is 14 residues. Trimming shortened V by 5 bases and J by 5 bases, and 18 bases separated the two germline ends. For the CDR3, the DNA is TGCAGCGTTCGGAATGCCAGGGGATTCGAGACCCAGTACTTC. Translated, it gives CSVRNARGFETQYF.

The CDR3 region is CAWAAGVETEAFF. CDR3 nucleotide sequence: TGTGCCTGGGCTGCCGGGGTTGAGACTGAAGCTTTCTTT. The chain is built from TRBV30 and TRBJ1-1; D not resolved. The CDR3 has 13 amino acids. Per germline, CDR1 GTSNPN and CDR2 SVGIG (reference sequence). The V end was cut by 5 bases, the J end by 5 bases, with 15 bases between.

As DNA, the CDR3 is TGTGCCAGCGGGGGTGAAAGCTACGAGCAGTACTTC. This encodes CASGGESYEQYF. V usage is TRBV2 and J usage is TRBJ2-7; D is tentatively TRBD1 or TRBD2 (5 bases each). Germline lookup yields CDR1 SNHLY and CDR2 FYNNEI. V gave up 8 bases and J gave up 3 bases, with 11 bases separating them. The CDR3 is 12 amino acids.

J is TRBJ1-2 and V is TRBV7-2; D not resolved. This CDR3 is 13 amino acids long. V was clipped by 5 bases and J by 8 bases, with 15 bases between them. Germline CDR1 is SGHTA and CDR2 is FQGNSA. The DNA for the CDR3 is TGTGCCAGCAGCCTCGAGACGGCTGAAGGCTACACCTTC. Translated, it gives CASSLETAEGYTF.

The chain links TRBV10-3 to TRBJ1-3, with 7 nucleotides matching TRBD1. V lost 7 bases, J lost 0 bases, and 6 bases stayed unmatched. In germline, CDR1 is ENHRY, CDR2 SYGVKD. The CDR3 has 15 amino acids. As DNA, the CDR3 is TGTGCCATCAAGGACAGGCCTGACTCTGGAAACACCATATATTTT. Protein: CAIKDRPDSGNTIYF.

The chain carries TRBV29-1 and TRBJ2-1; the match to TRBD1 covers 7 bases. CDR1 is SQVTM, CDR2 ANQGSEA, per germline. Trimming at V came to 8 bases and at J to 10 bases, leaving 8 bases not matched to a gene. CDR3 length: 11 residues. The CDR3 sequence is CSSERGLEQFF. CDR3 DNA: TGCAGCTCGGAGAGGGGGCTCGAGCAGTTCTTC.

The sample holds a few counts of this clone. The chain combines TRBV4-1 with TRBJ2-6; the match to TRBD1 covers 7 bases. CDR3 length equals 20 residues. Germline V lookup: CDR1 MGHRA, CDR2 YSYEKL. Germline trimming cut 1 base from V and 3 bases from J; bases unmatched to any gene: 15. In DNA form, the CDR3 reads TGCGCCAGCAGCCAAGGAAAAGGGGGCCGAACCTCTTATGGGGCCAACGTCCTGACTTTC. It is translated as CASSQGKGGRTSYGANVLTF.

V is TRBV5-4 and J is TRBJ2-3; 9 bases are shared with TRBD2. There are 15 residues in the CDR3. The V and J ends lost 3 bases and 3 bases, in that order; junction bases with no gene match: 5. Germline CDR1 reads SGHNT; CDR2 reads YYREEE (reference sequence). CDR3: CASSSSGGTTDTQYF. The CDR3 DNA is TGTGCCAGCAGCTCAAGCGGGGGGACTACAGATACGCAGTATTTT.

CDR3 sequence reads: CASSLGGSTYNEQFF. Here the CDR3 DNA reads TGCGCCAGCAGCTTGGGGGGGAGTACCTACAATGAGCAGTTCTTC. The chain recombines TRBV5-1 with TRBJ2-1; the D gene could be TRBD1 or TRBD2 (5 bases each). Germline CDR1 is SGHRS and CDR2 is YFSETQ. The CDR3 is made up of 15 amino acids. Trimming took off 0 bases at V and 2 bases at J, with 9 bases between the two ends.

This clone has a handful of counts. The rearrangement joins TRBV19 to TRBJ2-1; TRBD2 matches at 8 bases. The length of the CDR3 is 13 residues. V lost 4 bases to trimming and J lost 9 bases; unmatched junction nucleotides: 5. Germline lookup yields CDR1 LNHDA and CDR2 SQIVND (reference sequence). The CDR3 reads CASSTSSGVEQFF. The CDR3 DNA reads TGTGCCAGTAGTACAAGTAGCGGGGTTGAGCAGTTCTTC.